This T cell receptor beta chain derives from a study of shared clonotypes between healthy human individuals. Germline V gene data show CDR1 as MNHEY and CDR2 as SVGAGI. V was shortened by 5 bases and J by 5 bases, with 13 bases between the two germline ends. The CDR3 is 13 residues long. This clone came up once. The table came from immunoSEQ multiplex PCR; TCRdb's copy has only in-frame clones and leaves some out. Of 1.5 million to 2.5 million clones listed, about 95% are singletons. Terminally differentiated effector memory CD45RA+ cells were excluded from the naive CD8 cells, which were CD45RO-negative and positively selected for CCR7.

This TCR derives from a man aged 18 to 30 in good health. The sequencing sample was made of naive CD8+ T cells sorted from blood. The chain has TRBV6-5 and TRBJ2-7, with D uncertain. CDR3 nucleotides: TGTGCCAGCAGTGACGGCCCTTATGACGAGCAGTACTTC. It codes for CASSDGPYDEQYF.